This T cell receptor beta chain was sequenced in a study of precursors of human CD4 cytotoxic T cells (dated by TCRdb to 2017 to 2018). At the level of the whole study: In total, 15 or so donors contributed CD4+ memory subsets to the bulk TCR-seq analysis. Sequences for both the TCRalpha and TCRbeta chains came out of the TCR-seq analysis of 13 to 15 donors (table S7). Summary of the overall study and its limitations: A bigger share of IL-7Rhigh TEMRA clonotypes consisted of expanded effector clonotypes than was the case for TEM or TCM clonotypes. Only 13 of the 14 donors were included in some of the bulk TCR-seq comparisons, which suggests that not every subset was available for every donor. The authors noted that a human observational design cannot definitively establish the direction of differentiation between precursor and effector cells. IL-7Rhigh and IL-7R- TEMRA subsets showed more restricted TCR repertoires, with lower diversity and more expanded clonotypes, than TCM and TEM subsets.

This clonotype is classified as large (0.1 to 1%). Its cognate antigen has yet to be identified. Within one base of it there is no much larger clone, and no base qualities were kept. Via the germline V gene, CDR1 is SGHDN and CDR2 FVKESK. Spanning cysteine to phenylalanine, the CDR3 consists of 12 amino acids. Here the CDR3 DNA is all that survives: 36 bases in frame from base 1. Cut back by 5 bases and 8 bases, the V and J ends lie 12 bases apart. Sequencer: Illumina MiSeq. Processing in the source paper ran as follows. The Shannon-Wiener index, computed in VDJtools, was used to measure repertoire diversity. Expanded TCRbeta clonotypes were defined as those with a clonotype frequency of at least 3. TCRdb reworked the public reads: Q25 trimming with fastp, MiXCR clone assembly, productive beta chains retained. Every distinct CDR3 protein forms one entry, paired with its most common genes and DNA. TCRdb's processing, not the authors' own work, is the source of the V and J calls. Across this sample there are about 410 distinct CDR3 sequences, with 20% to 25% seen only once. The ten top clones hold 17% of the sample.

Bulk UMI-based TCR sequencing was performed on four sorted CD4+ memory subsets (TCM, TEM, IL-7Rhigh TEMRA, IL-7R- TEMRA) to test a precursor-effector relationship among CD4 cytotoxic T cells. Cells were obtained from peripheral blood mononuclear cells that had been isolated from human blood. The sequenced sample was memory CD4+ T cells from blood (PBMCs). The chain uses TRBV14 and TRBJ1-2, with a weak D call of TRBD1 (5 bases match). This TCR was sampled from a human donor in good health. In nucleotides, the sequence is TGTGCCAGCAGCTCAGGGTATACGGGCTACACCTTC. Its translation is CASSSGYTGYTF.